The 8 T cell receptor beta chains presented below share a single source sample, sequenced in a study of tumor-infiltrating lymphocytes in localized non-small cell lung cancer. The method was immunoSEQ multiplex PCR; TCRdb's version includes in-frame clones alone and lacks a portion of them. The data contain around 6,600 clones, roughly 71% of them singletons. Sequencing used lung tumor tissue. Every receptor here comes from a human donor with non-small cell lung cancer.

V usage is TRBV6-6 and J usage is TRBJ2-5; 11 bases agree with TRBD1. The germline V gene has CDR1 MNHNY and CDR2 SVGAGI (reference sequence). Losses at the gene ends were 2 bases for V and 5 bases for J; bases not matched to a gene: 4. The CDR3 covers 15 residues. CDR3 loop: CASSYRTGGRETQYF. In DNA, the CDR3 is TGTGCCAGCAGTTACCGGACAGGGGGCAGGGAGACCCAGTACTTC.

V gene TRBV6-5 combines with J gene TRBJ2-6, with D unresolved. The germline V gene encodes CDR1 MNHEY and CDR2 SVGAGI. V was clipped by 1 base and J by 1 base, with 8 bases between them. The CDR3 covers 16 residues. The CDR3 spells CASSYFGLSGANVLTF. CDR3 nucleotides: TGTGCCAGCAGTTACTTCGGTCTATCTGGGGCCAACGTCCTGACTTTC.

The chain joins TRBV7-2 to TRBJ2-7, with D tentatively TRBD1 (7 bases). Trimming removed 5 bases from V and 4 bases from J, with 12 bases in between. CDR1 is SGHTA and CDR2 is FQGNSA in the germline V gene. CDR3 size: 13 residues. The CDR3 DNA sequence: TGTGCCAGCAGCAGGAGGGGGCCTTACGAGCAGTACTTC. This translates into CASSRRGPYEQYF.

The V call is TRBV6-1, the J call TRBJ2-1; TRBD2 aligns across 14 bases. J was trimmed by 4 bases and V by 2 bases; bases with no gene match: 1. In germline, CDR1 is MNHNS, CDR2 SASEGT. The CDR3 contains 16 residues. Here the CDR3 DNA reads TGTGCCAGCAGTGAACGACTAGCGGGGGGGTACAATGAGCAGTTCTTC. Encoded protein: CASSERLAGGYNEQFF.

CDR3 residues: CASSPTGQGLSGANVLTF. CDR3 in DNA: TGTGCCAGCTCACCAACGGGACAGGGGCTCTCTGGGGCCAACGTCCTGACTTTC. This rearrangement joins TRBV18 to TRBJ2-6; TRBD1 agrees at 10 bases. Germline CDR1 is KGHSH and CDR2 is LQKENI. V lost 2 bases and J lost 0; bases outside the gene matches: 4. The CDR3 is 18 amino acids.

V and J are TRBV15 and TRBJ1-6, with a weak D call TRBD1 (5 bases). The CDR3 runs 15 residues. V dropped 5 bases and J dropped 3 bases, with 11 bases sitting between them. Germline V lookup: CDR1 LNHNV, CDR2 YYDKDF (reference sequence). The CDR3 here is CATSQEGSYNSPLHF. The CDR3 region has the DNA TGTGCCACCAGCCAAGAGGGGAGCTATAATTCACCCCTCCACTTT.

The chain uses TRBV19 and TRBJ1-3, with D tentatively TRBD1 (5 bases). Trimming cost V 6 bases and J 0 bases, with 9 bases left between them. Germline V gene lookup returns CDR1 LNHDA and CDR2 SQIVND (reference sequence). The CDR3 has 14 amino acids. The CDR3 nucleotides read TGTGCCAGTAGAAGACAGAGCTCTGGAAACACCATATATTTT. Its protein product is CASRRQSSGNTIYF.

The chain joins TRBV4-3 to TRBJ2-3; D may correspond to TRBD1 or TRBD2 (6 bases each). In germline, CDR1 is LGHNA, CDR2 YSLEER. Deletions cut 4 bases from V and 4 bases from J, with 15 bases between. The length of the CDR3 is 15 residues. This CDR3 is CASSRDTGAADTQYF. For the CDR3, the DNA is TGCGCCAGCAGCCGGGACACGGGGGCCGCAGATACGCAGTATTTT.